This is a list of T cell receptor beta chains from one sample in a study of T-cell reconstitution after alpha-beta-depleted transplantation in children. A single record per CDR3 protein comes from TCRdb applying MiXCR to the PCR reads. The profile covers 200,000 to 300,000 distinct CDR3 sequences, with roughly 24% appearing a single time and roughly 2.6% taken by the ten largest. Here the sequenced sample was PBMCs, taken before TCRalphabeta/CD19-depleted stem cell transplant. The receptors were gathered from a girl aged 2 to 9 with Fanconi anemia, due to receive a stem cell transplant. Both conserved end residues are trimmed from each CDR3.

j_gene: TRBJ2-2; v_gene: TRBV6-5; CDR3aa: ASSWGAGELF
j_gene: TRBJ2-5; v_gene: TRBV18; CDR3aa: ASSPPGRGQETQY
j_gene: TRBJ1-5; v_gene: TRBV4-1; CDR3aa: ASSQERWQGGDQPQH
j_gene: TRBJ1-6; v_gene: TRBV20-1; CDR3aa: SASLGQGSSPLH
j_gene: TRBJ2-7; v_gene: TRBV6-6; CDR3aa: ASGGSGTYEQY
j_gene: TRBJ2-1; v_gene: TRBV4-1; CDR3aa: ASSQDLEQF
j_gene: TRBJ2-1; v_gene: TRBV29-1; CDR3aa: SVVRGGLPNEQF
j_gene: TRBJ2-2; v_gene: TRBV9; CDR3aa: ASSPSHTGELF
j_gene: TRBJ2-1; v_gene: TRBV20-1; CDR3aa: SAPPQLAAASYNEQF
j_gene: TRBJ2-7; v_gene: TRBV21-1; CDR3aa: AGGTGQSLPTYEQY
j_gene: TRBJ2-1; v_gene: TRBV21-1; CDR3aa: ASSNDNRSPSYNEQF
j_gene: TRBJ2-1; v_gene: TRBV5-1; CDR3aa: ASSPGTLQF
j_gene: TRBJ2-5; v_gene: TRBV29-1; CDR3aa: SLGHTQETQY
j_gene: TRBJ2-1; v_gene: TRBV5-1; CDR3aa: ASSPTSGRIRNEQF
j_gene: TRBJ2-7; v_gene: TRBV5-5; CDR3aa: ASSRRDTYEQY
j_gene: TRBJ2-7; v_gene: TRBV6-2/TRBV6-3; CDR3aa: ASSYSAAVEQREQY
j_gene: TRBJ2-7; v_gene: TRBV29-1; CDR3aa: SVLRDRGNYEQY
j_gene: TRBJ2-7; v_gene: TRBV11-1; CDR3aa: ASSLSISTSGRMGEQY
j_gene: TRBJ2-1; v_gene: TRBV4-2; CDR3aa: ASSQFFRDRYNEQF
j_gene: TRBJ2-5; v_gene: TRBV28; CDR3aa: ASSLWAGGETQY
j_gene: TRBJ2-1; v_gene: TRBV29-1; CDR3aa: SVVIVFREQF